Presented here are 9 T cell receptor beta chains from one specimen sequenced in a study of T cell responses to AZD1222 COVID-19 vaccine (dated by TCRdb to about 2021). The sample's time point label, decoded: about 28 days (+/-7) after the second vaccine dose. Receptor libraries were prepared by the immunoSEQ multiplex PCR assay. This immuneACCESS table, as held by TCRdb, lists in-frame sequences with V and J called but not all clones. Of the missing ones, under half trace to an unresolved V gene in checked studies; the others have no known cause. The sample contains roughly 60,000 clones, 60% to 85% of them found a single time. The top ten hold roughly 3.5% of the sample. The material was peripheral blood, obtained 28 days after the second AZD1222 dose. These receptor sequences come from an adult who received the AZD1222 COVID-19 vaccine.

The chain couples TRBV6-5 to TRBJ1-5, with D uncertain. The V end was cut by 4 bases, the J end by 6 bases, with 16 bases between. The CDR3 is 15 amino acids. CDR1 and CDR2 from the germline V gene are MNHEY and SVGAGI. CDR3 loop: CASSSTSGGIQPQHF. The CDR3 DNA sequence: TGTGCCAGCAGTTCTACGTCGGGAGGGATTCAGCCCCAGCATTTT.

The chain recombines TRBV10-3 with TRBJ2-1, with 11 bases matching TRBD1. The CDR3 runs 16 residues. V trimming: 6 bases; J trimming: 4 bases; junction bases outside the gene matches: 8. Germline V gives CDR1 ENHRY, CDR2 SYGVKD. This CDR3 is CAISSGTGGDYNEQFF. Here the CDR3 DNA reads TGTGCCATCAGCTCCGGGACAGGGGGGGATTACAATGAGCAGTTCTTC.

V is TRBV3-1 (or the pseudogene TRBV3-2) and J is TRBJ1-4; the D gene is possibly TRBD1 (5 bases). With 6 bases removed from V and 0 bases from J, the gap between germline ends came to 17 bases. CDR1 and CDR2 (germline): LGHDT, YNNKEL (reference sequence). The CDR3 is 17 residues long. CDR3 region: CASRKGPQDATNEKLFF. The DNA of the CDR3 is TGTGCCAGCAGAAAGGGACCCCAGGACGCAACTAATGAAAAACTGTTTTTT.

The chain carries TRBV7-2 and TRBJ1-5, with a tentative D call TRBD1 (5 bases). The CDR3 covers 14 residues. Trimming pared 5 bases from V and 9 bases from J, leaving 17 bases between. Germline V lookup: CDR1 SGHTA, CDR2 FQGNSA. CDR3 DNA: TGTGCCAGCAGCCCGCAGGGAACCCAGGGGCCCCAGCATTTT. Encoded protein: CASSPQGTQGPQHF.

V usage is TRBV9 and J usage is TRBJ1-2; D is undetermined. Trimming took 0 bases from V and 2 from J, leaving 8 bases between them. The CDR3 is 14 residues long. Germline V CDR1 and CDR2: SGDLS, YYNGEE. CDR3 coding DNA: TGTGCCAGCAGCGTAGTGGTGGCAAACTATGGCTACACCTTC. As protein: CASSVVVANYGYTF.

This clone was counted a single time. This sequence joins TRBV14 and TRBJ1-3; D is unclear. V was trimmed by 1 base and J by 0 bases, leaving 10 bases between them. CDR1 is SGHDN and CDR2 is FVKESK in the germline V gene. The CDR3 covers 16 residues. The DNA for the CDR3 is TGTGCCAGCAGCCAAGTGGGCCGGGGCTCTGGAAACACCATATATTTT. It specifies CASSQVGRGSGNTIYF.

The V call is TRBV7-2, the J call TRBJ1-2; 8 bases line up with TRBD1. Germline lookup yields CDR1 SGHTA and CDR2 FQGNSA. CDR3 length equals 17 residues. Losses at the gene ends were 5 bases for V and 0 bases for J; bases not matched to a gene: 11. The CDR3 is CASSPAGTGLTNYGYTF. The CDR3 DNA reads TGTGCCAGCAGCCCCGCTGGGACAGGCCTAACTAACTATGGCTACACCTTC.

The chain couples TRBV7-9 to TRBJ2-5; D is uncertain. This CDR3 contains 14 residues. V lost 0 bases and J lost 5, with 10 bases in between. Germline loops: CDR1 SEHNR, CDR2 FQNEAQ (reference sequence). CDR3 residues: CASSLAFSPETQYF. CDR3 nucleotides: TGTGCCAGCAGCTTAGCGTTCAGTCCGGAGACCCAGTACTTC.

This chain connects TRBV2 to TRBJ1-2; 7 bases match TRBD1. Germline CDR1 and CDR2: SNHLY and FYNNEI. The CDR3 is made up of 14 amino acids. V dropped 8 bases and J dropped 2; count of bases not matched to a gene: 8. In nucleotides, the CDR3 is TGTGCCAGCCAACCCACAGGGGCGAACTATGGCTACACCTTC. Its translation: CASQPTGANYGYTF.